This T cell receptor beta chain is from a study of blood T cell repertoires in COVID-19. Study in general: From the United States, Italy and Spain came samples of acute and convalescent COVID-19.

Authors' data handling: From reference gene primer amplification, estimates of nucleated cell counts were derived. Generated by immunoSEQ multiplex PCR, the TCRdb table keeps only in-frame clones and is missing some. D and trimming come from the DNA, and the V and J calls and clone size come from that table. The sample records some 45,000 clones, about 83% being singletons. Sequenced material: peripheral blood. This sequence was found in an elderly man in a cohort sampled during active COVID-19.

The CDR3 here is CASSLAGADTQYF. DNA for the CDR3: TGTGCCAGCAGCTTGGCAGGGGCAGATACGCAGTATTTT. The chain recombines TRBV11-2 with TRBJ2-3; a weak D match, TRBD1 (6 bases). V lost 3 bases to trimming and J lost 4 bases, with 8 bases between them. The CDR3 is 13 residues long. Germline V gene sequence: CDR1 SGHAT, CDR2 FQNNGV.